This TCR beta chain derives from a study of T cell responses to AZD1222 COVID-19 vaccine. Analysis merged second doses at about 4 or about 12 weeks. Germline-derived CDR1 and CDR2 are MDHEN and SYDVKM. The CDR3 loop spans 15 amino acids. The V end lost 5 bases, the J end lost 4 bases, and 17 bases lay between the germline ends. The table came from immunoSEQ multiplex PCR; TCRdb's copy has only in-frame clones and leaves some out. The sample yields more than 95,000 clones, around 84% seen once. General study points: The reported proportion of spike-specific TCRs targeting unmutated variant regions was nearly half. CD4 TCRs associated with vaccination spanned spike, dominating at 160-218 and 743-854. It should be noted that donors were predominantly white British and more often female, and clonal diversity was possibly underestimated.

Points on this clone: Its antigen is unidentified.

Sequenced here: peripheral blood, sampled 28 days after the second AZD1222 dose. This TCR derives from an adult who received the AZD1222 COVID-19 vaccine. The chain carries TRBV28 and TRBJ1-1, with D possibly matching TRBD1 (6 bases). The CDR3: CASSQPTGNSTEAFF. The CDR3 bases are TGTGCCAGCAGTCAGCCTACAGGGAATTCCACTGAAGCTTTCTTT.